The clone carrying this T cell receptor (beta chain) was seen a few times. Germline V CDR1 and CDR2: SGHNT, YENEEA. V dropped 5 bases and J dropped 10; count of bases not matched to a gene: 8. CDR3 size: 13 residues. TCRbeta library construction was performed incorporating unique molecular identifiers. MiXCR was run by TCRdb on the PCR reads, yielding one entry per CDR3 protein. The sample includes approximately 100,000 distinct CDR3 sequences, 12% of them seen just once. The data were taken from a study of T-cell reconstitution after alpha-beta-depleted transplantation in children. This TCR was recovered from a human donor who donated a stem cell graft to a child with inherited bone marrow failure. This specimen was PBMCs from the stem cell graft donor, taken from the stem cell graft. The J gene is TRBJ2-1, the V gene TRBV11-3; TRBD1 matches 7 bases. DNA of the CDR3: TGTGCCAGCAGCCTCCGACAGGGATTCGAGCAGTTCTTC. Residues: CASSLRQGFEQFF.